The clone carrying this T cell receptor (beta chain) was counted a few times. The antigen is unknown. This entry is derived from a study of T-cell reconstitution after alpha-beta-depleted transplantation in children. Library preparation (for TCRbeta) was performed with unique molecular identifiers. TCRdb passed the PCR reads through MiXCR, listing each CDR3 protein once. The sample consists of about 460,000 distinct CDR3 sequences, around 10% of them appearing once. V was pared by 3 bases and J by 0 bases, with 10 bases between. Per the germline V gene, CDR1 is SGHDT and CDR2 is YYEEEE. The CDR3 has 15 residues. Findings and caveats of the study: Diversity and T-cell counts at one year after transplant derived mostly from new T cells. Reports say that about two months after transplant, the alpha-beta T cells came out of several hundred graft clones that had expanded. High day-60 TCRbeta diversity in some patients came from surviving recipient T cells and thymic progenitors.

Source: PBMCs, mostly from graft donor cells, taken 180 days after TCRalphabeta/CD19-depleted stem cell transplant. This clonotype originated in a female patient between 2 and 15 years old who had a stem cell transplant for aplastic anemia, so the T cells may come from the graft donor. This chain joins TRBV5-6 and TRBJ2-1; D is unresolved. The CDR3 loop is CASSSRGFSYNEQFF. CDR3 DNA: TGTGCCAGCAGCTCCCGTGGGTTCTCCTACAATGAGCAGTTCTTC.